The rows below give T cell receptor beta chains drawn from one sample of a study of T cell repertoires in cytomegalovirus infection. Their cognate antigens are unknown. TCRdb re-called the reads through MiXCR, storing one row per CDR3 protein. The data hold about 770,000 distinct CDR3 sequences, with almost 30% observed a single time. The sequenced sample was cultured CD8+ T cells from PBMCs, obtained from culture after CMV antigen stimulation. The receptors were gathered from a human donor in good health (CMV status not recorded). Some clones in this sample may be carry-over from other donors' samples. CDR3s include the opening cysteine and the closing phenylalanine or tryptophan. A D gene is named only where the DNA matches it firmly. The size field is filled for only some rows; it gives once, few, many or a size class.

>NA|TRBJ2-2|few|TRBV7-9|14
TGTGCCAGCAGCCCCCCATACCGCACCGGGGAGCTGTTTTTT
CASSPPYRTGELFF
>NA|TRBJ2-1|NA|TRBV4-2|15
TGTGCCAGCAGCCGACGAGAGAGGGGCGTCAATGAGCAGTTCTTC
CASSRRERGVNEQFF
>TRBD2|TRBJ2-1|few|TRBV19|15
TGTGCCAGTAGTTTAGCGGGGAAACTATACAATGAGCAGTTCTTC
CASSLAGKLYNEQFF
>NA|TRBJ2-5|NA|TRBV4-1|15
TGCGCCAGCAGCCAATTAAAGTCCAGTCTGGAGACCCAGTACTTC
CASSQLKSSLETQYF
>NA|TRBJ1-1|NA|TRBV19|13
TGTGGTTCCAGGACAGCACCAAACACTGAAGCTTTCTTT
CGSRTAPNTEAFF
>TRBD2|TRBJ2-1|NA|TRBV20-1|16
TGCAGTGCTCTCGTTTTTATAGCGGGGGGGAACAATGAGCAGTTCTTC
CSALVFIAGGNNEQFF
>NA|TRBJ2-3|few|TRBV29-1|14
TGCAGCGCTGGGGCGGGGGCGAGCACAGATACGCAGTATTTT
CSAGAGASTDTQYF
>NA|TRBJ2-1|NA|TRBV28|15
TGTGCCAGCAGTCCCCTGGAGGGGGTTTACAATGAGCAGTTCTTC
CASSPLEGVYNEQFF
>NA|TRBJ1-1|few|TRBV9|16
TGTGCCAGCAGCGTAGGTAATAGGCTGGTTGACACTGAAGCTTTCTTT
CASSVGNRLVDTEAFF
>NA|TRBJ2-1|few|TRBV12-5|12
TGTGCTAGTGGTTTGGTAATGGATGAGCAGTTCTTC
CASGLVMDEQFF
>NA|TRBJ2-1|many|TRBV7-9|12
TGTGCCAGCAGCTGGGAGGCTGGTGAGCAGTTCTTC
CASSWEAGEQFF
>NA|TRBJ2-7|NA|TRBV5-5|15
TGTGCCAGCAGCCAGGACCCGGGACAAAACTACGAGCAGTACTTC
CASSQDPGQNYEQYF
>TRBD2|TRBJ2-1|few|TRBV20-1|14
TGCAGTGCTTCGTCCGGGACTAGCGGGCGTGAGCAGTTCTTC
CSASSGTSGREQFF
>NA|TRBJ2-3|NA|TRBV7-6|15
TGTGCCAGCAGCTTAGTCGGACCTAGCGCAGATACGCAGTATTTT
CASSLVGPSADTQYF
>NA|TRBJ1-2|many|TRBV7-8|14
TGTGCCAGCACCCAGAGGGCGTCCAACTATGGCTACACCTTC
CASTQRASNYGYTF
>NA|TRBJ1-2|NA|TRBV20-1|14
TGCAGTGCTAGAGCCCCGGGGACAAACTATGGCTACACCTTC
CSARAPGTNYGYTF
>NA|TRBJ1-4|NA|TRBV5-4|15
TGTGCCAGCAGCGAGGCGACAGCTTTTAATGAAAAACTGTTTTTT
CASSEATAFNEKLFF
>TRBD1|TRBJ1-5|NA|TRBV4-1|16
TGCGCCAGCAGCCAAGATCGGGACAGCCTTCATCAGCCCCAGCATTTT
CASSQDRDSLHQPQHF
>NA|TRBJ1-1|NA|TRBV11-2|15
TGTGCCAGCAGCTTAGAGGACAGACTGAACACTGAAGCTTTCTTT
CASSLEDRLNTEAFF
>TRBD1|TRBJ2-1|NA|TRBV12-3/TRBV12-4|13
TGTGCCAGCAGTTTAGGAGGGGGCCGGGAGCAGTTCTTC
CASSLGGGREQFF
>NA|TRBJ2-7|few|TRBV7-9|14
TGTGCCAGCAGCTTTAGAGGGGGAAGGGACGAGCAGTACTTC
CASSFRGGRDEQYF
>NA|TRBJ2-2|few|TRBV6-2/TRBV6-3|15
TGTGCCAGCATCTTCGGGGGCGATTACACCGGGGAGCTGTTTTTT
CASIFGGDYTGELFF
>NA|TRBJ2-3|NA|TRBV6-6|13
TGTGCCAGCAGTTACTCCCCCACAGATACGCAGTATTTT
CASSYSPTDTQYF
>NA|TRBJ1-6|few|TRBV4-2|15
TGTGCCAGCAGCCAAGATCGTGGGGGCGGGGAACCCCTCCACTTT
CASSQDRGGGEPLHF
>NA|TRBJ2-2|once|TRBV27|16
TGTGCCAGCAGTTTATGGGTTGGGGGGCCCAGCGGGGAGCTGTTTTTT
CASSLWVGGPSGELFF
>NA|TRBJ2-4|NA|TRBV4-1|14
TGCGCCAGCAGCCAAAAGGCAGGCTTTGGGCTTCAGTACTTC
CASSQKAGFGLQYF
>TRBD2|TRBJ2-2|NA|TRBV9|16
TGTGCCAGCAGCACCTCGGGACTAGCGGGGACCGGGGAGCTGTTTTTT
CASSTSGLAGTGELFF
>TRBD2|TRBJ2-5|NA|TRBV12-3/TRBV12-4|17
TGTGCCAGCAGCCGGGGGACTAGCGGGGGGCAGCAAGAGACCCAGTACTTC
CASSRGTSGGQQETQYF
>NA|TRBJ2-2|NA|TRBV2|13
TGTGCCAACGCCCGACCTAACACCGGGGAGCTGTTTTTT
CANARPNTGELFF
>NA|TRBJ1-2|many|TRBV12-3/TRBV12-4|14
TGTGCCAGCAGTGTACAGCCTTCAAACTATGGCTACACCTTC
CASSVQPSNYGYTF
>TRBD1|TRBJ1-5|NA|TRBV23-1|16
TGCGCCAGCACCAAAGAGGAACAGGGGGGGAATCAGCCCCAGCATTTT
CASTKEEQGGNQPQHF
>NA|TRBJ2-5|NA|TRBV10-3|15
TGTGCCATCAGTGAGGCCCCGGTCTCCCAAGAGACCCAGTACTTC
CAISEAPVSQETQYF
>TRBD1|TRBJ2-5|NA|TRBV7-8|14
TGTGCCAGCAGCCGTAGGGGGCTGGGGGAGACCCAGTACTTC
CASSRRGLGETQYF
>TRBD1|TRBJ1-2|NA|TRBV12-3/TRBV12-4|16
TGTGCCAGCAGTTTGGATTTAAGGACAGGGGAGTATGGCTACACCTTC
CASSLDLRTGEYGYTF
>TRBD1|TRBJ2-5|NA|TRBV27|15
TGTGCCAGCAGCCTCGTAGCGACAGGGATAGAGACCCAGTACTTC
CASSLVATGIETQYF
>TRBD2|TRBJ2-1|few|TRBV7-6|14
TGTGCCAGCAGCAGGACTAGCGGGACCCATGAGCAGTTCTTC
CASSRTSGTHEQFF
>TRBD1|TRBJ1-1|once|TRBV12-3/TRBV12-4|13
TGTGCCAGCAGTTTAGGGGAACAGGGGATGGCTTTCTTT
CASSLGEQGMAFF
>TRBD1|TRBJ1-5|NA|TRBV19|16
TGTGCCAGTAGTATAGATGAATTGGACAGGGATCAGCCCCAGCATTTT
CASSIDELDRDQPQHF
>TRBD1|TRBJ1-1|NA|TRBV29-1|13
TGCAGCGTTGAAGGGACAGGGAACGCTGAAGCTTTCTTT
CSVEGTGNAEAFF
>TRBD2|TRBJ2-7|many|TRBV7-2|16
TGTGCCAGCAGCTTTAGCTCTAGCGGGGTCCGCTACGAGCAGTACTTC
CASSFSSSGVRYEQYF
>TRBD2|TRBJ2-1|NA|TRBV4-1|18
TGCGCCAGCAGCCAGCCCAGGGAGGGCGGCAGCTCCTACAATGAGCAGTTCTTC
CASSQPREGGSSYNEQFF
>NA|TRBJ1-2|NA|TRBV18|13
TGTGCCAGCGGTACACAGGTTAACTATGGCTACACCTTC
CASGTQVNYGYTF
>NA|TRBJ2-6|few|TRBV28|15
TGTGCCAGCAGTGACAGTCCTTCCGGGGCCAACGTCCTGACTTTC
CASSDSPSGANVLTF
>NA|TRBJ1-2|few|TRBV10-3|9
TGTGCCGCGGGACCGCACTACACCTTC
CAAGPHYTF
>NA|TRBJ2-7|few|TRBV7-9|18
TGTGCCAGCAGCTCTACTACCAGTTACAGAAACGGGTCCTACGAGCAGTACTTC
CASSSTTSYRNGSYEQYF
>TRBD1|TRBJ2-5|NA|TRBV6-6|15
TGTGCCAGCAGTTACTCCCCGACAGGGAAAGAGACCCAGTACTTC
CASSYSPTGKETQYF
>TRBD2|TRBJ2-1|few|TRBV7-9|16
TGTGCCAGCAGCCCTTCCCTAGCGGGGGTCCACAATGAGCAGTTCTTC
CASSPSLAGVHNEQFF
>NA|TRBJ2-2|few|TRBV4-2|15
TGTGCCAGCAGCCAAGATGAGAGGGGAGCCGGGGAGCTGTTTTTT
CASSQDERGAGELFF
>TRBD1|TRBJ2-2|NA|TRBV29-1|13
TGCAGCGGAGACAGGGAAAACACCGGGGAGCTGTTTTTT
CSGDRENTGELFF
>NA|TRBJ1-1|many|TRBV7-6|15
TGTGCCAGCAGCTTAGGGGTGGGGGCGGACACTGAAGCTTTCTTT
CASSLGVGADTEAFF
>NA|TRBJ2-2|NA|TRBV7-9|16
TGTGCCAGCAGCTTAGCGGGGGACACCTACACCGGGGAGCTGTTTTTT
CASSLAGDTYTGELFF
>NA|TRBJ2-1|few|TRBV20-1|14
TGCAGTGCTAGCGAGACAGTCTCCTACAATGAGCAGTTCTTC
CSASETVSYNEQFF
>NA|TRBJ2-1|many|TRBV7-3|11
TGTGCCAGCAGCTTAGGGTCTGAGCAGTTCTTC
CASSLGSEQFF
>NA|TRBJ2-1|NA|TRBV4-3|18
TGCGCCAGCAGCCAAGATTTGGGGGGCCCCATTGTTTACAATGAGCAGTTCTTC
CASSQDLGGPIVYNEQFF